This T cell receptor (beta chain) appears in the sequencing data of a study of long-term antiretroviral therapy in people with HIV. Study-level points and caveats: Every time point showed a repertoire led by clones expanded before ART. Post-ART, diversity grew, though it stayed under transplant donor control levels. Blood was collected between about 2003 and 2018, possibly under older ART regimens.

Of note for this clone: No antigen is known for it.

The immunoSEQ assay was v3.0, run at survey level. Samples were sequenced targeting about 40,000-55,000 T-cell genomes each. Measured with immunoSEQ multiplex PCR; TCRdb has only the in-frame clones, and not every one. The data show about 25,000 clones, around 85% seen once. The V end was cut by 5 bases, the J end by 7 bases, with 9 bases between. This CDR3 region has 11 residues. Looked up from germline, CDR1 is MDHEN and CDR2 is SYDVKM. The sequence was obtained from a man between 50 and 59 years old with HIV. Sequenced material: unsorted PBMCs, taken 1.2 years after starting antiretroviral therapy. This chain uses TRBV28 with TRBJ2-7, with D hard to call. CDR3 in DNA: TGTGCCAGCAGTGTCTCAGGAGAGCAGTACTTC. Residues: CASSVSGEQYF.